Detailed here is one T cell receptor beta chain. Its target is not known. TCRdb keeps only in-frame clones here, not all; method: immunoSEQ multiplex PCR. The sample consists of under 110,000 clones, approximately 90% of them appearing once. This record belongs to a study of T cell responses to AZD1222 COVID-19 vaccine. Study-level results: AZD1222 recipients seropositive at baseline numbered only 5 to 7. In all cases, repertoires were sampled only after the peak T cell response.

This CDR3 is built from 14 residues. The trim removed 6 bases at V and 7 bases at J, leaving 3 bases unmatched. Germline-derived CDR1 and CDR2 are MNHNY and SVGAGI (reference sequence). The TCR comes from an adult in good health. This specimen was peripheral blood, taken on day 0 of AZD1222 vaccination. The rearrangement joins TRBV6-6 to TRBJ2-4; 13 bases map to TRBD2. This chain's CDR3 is CASSSLAGGNIQYF. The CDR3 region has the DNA TGTGCCAGCAGCTCACTAGCGGGGGGGAACATTCAGTACTTC.